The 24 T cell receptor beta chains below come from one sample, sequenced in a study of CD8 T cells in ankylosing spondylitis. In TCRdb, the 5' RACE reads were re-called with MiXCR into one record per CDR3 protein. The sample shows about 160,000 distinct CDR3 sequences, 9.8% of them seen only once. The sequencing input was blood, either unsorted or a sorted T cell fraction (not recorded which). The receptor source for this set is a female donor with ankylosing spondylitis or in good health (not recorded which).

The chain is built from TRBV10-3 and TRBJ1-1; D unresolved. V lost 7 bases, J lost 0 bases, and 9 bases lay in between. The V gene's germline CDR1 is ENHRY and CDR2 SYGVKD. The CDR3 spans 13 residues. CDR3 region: CAINPGLNTEAFF. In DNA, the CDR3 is TGTGCCATCAACCCCGGGCTGAACACTGAAGCTTTCTTT.

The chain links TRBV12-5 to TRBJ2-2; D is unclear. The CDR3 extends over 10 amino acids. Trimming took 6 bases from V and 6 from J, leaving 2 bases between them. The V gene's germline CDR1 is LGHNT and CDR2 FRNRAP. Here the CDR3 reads CASGAGELFF. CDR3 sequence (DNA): TGTGCTAGTGGGGCCGGGGAGCTGTTTTTT.

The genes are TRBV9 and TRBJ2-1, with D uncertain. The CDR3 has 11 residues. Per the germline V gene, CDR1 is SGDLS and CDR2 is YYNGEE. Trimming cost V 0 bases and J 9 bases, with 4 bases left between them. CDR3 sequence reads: CASSVDTEQFF. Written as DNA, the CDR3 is TGTGCCAGCAGCGTAGACACTGAGCAGTTCTTC.

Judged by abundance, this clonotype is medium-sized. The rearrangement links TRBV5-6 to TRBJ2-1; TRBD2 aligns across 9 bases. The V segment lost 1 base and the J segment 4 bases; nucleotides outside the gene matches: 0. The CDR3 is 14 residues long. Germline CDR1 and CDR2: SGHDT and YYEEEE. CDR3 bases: TGTGCCAGCAGCTTGACTAGCGGGTACAATGAGCAGTTCTTC. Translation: CASSLTSGYNEQFF.

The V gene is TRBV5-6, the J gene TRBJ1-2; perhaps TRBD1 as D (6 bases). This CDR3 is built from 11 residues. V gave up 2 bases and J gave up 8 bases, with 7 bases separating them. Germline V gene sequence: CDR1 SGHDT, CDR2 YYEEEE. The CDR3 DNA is TGTGCCAGCAGCTTTGGACAGGGCTACACCTTC. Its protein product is CASSFGQGYTF.

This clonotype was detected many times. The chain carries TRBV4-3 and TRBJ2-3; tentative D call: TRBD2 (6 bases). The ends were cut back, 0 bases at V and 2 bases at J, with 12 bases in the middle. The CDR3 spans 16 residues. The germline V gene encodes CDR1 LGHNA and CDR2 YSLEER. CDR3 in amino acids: CASSQEPGSNTDTQYF. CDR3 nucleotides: TGCGCCAGCAGCCAAGAACCCGGGAGCAACACAGATACGCAGTATTTT.

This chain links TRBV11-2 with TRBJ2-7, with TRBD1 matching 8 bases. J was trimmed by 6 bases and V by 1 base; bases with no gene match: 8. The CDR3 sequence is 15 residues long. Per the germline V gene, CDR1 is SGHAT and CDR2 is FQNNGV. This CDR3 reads CASSLGTGSKSEQYF. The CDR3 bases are TGTGCCAGCAGCTTAGGGACAGGGTCAAAAAGCGAGCAGTACTTC.

DNA for the CDR3: TGTGCCAGCAGCTCCCCGGGAACTAACTTGGAGGAGCAGTTCTTC. Translation: CASSSPGTNLEEQFF. The chain employs TRBV11-2 and TRBJ2-1; D possibly corresponds to TRBD2 (5 bases). Germline CDR1 and CDR2: SGHAT and FQNNGV. Trimming took 4 bases from V and 10 from J, leaving 20 bases between them. The CDR3 is made up of 15 amino acids.

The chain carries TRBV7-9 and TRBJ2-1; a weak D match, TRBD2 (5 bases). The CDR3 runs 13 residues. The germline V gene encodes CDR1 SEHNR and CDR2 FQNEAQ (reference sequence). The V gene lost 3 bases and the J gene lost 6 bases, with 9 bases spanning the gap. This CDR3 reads CASSFSAGNEQFF. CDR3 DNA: TGTGCCAGCAGCTTTTCGGCGGGCAATGAGCAGTTCTTC.

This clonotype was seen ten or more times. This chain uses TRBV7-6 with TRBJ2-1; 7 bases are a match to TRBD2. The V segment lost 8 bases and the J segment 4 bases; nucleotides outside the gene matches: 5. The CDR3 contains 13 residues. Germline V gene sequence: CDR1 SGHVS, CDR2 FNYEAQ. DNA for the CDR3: TGTGCCAGCGCCACTAGCGCTTACAATGAGCAGTTCTTC. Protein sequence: CASATSAYNEQFF.

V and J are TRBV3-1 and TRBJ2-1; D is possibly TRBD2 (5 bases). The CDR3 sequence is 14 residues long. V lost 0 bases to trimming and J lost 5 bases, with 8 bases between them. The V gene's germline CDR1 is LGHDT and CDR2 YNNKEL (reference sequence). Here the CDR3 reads CASSQEGAHNEQFF. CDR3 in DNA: TGTGCCAGCAGCCAAGAGGGAGCGCACAATGAGCAGTTCTTC.

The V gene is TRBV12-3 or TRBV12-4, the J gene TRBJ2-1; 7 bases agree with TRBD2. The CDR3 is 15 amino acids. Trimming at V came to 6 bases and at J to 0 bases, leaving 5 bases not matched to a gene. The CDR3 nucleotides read TGTGCCAGCAGCCTGGGGGGGGGCTCCTACAATGAGCAGTTCTTC. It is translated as CASSLGGGSYNEQFF.

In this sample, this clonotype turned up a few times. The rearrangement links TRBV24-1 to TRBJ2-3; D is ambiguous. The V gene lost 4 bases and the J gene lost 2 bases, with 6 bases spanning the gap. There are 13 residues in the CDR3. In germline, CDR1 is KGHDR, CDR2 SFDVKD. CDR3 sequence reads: CATSESVTDTQYF. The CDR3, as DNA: TGTGCCACCAGTGAATCGGTCACAGATACGCAGTATTTT.

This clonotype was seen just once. The CDR3 bases are TGTGCCAGCAGTTTTACTCGACGGGCGCAGGAGGGTGAAGCTTTCTTT. As protein: CASSFTRRAQEGEAFF. The chain carries TRBV28 and TRBJ1-1; no definite D call. The CDR3 consists of 16 residues. Germline lookup yields CDR1 MDHEN and CDR2 SYDVKM. The V and J ends lost 3 bases and 7 bases respectively, with 21 bases between them.

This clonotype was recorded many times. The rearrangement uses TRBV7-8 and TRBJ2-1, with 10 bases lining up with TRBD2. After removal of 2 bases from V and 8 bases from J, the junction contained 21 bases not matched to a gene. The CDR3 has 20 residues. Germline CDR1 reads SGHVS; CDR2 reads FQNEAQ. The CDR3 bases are TGTGCCAGCAGCTTATCTCCCCCTTATCCAACTAGCGGGAAGGCGGATGAGCAGTTCTTC. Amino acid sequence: CASSLSPPYPTSGKADEQFF.

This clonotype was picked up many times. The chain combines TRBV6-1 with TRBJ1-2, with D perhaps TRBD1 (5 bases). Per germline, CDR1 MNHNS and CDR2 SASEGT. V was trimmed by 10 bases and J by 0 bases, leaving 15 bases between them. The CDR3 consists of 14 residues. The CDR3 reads CATAVGTSNYGYTF. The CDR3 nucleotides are TGTGCCACCGCAGTCGGGACGTCTAACTATGGCTACACCTTC.

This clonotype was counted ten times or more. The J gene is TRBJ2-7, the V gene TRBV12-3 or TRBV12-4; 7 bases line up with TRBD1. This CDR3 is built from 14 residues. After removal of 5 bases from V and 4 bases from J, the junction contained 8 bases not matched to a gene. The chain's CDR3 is CASSNNAQGYEQYF. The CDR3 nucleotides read TGTGCCAGCAGTAACAATGCACAGGGGTACGAGCAGTACTTC.

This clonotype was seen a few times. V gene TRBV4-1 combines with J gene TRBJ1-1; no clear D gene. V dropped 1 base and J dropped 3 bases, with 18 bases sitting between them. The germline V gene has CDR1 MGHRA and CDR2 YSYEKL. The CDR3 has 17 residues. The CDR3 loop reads CASSQGVEAFRDTEAFF. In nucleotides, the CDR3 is TGCGCCAGCAGCCAAGGGGTGGAGGCATTTCGGGACACTGAAGCTTTCTTT.

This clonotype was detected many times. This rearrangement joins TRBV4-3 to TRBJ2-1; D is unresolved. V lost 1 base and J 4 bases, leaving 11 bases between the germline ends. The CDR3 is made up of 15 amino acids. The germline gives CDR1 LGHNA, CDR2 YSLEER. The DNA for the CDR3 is TGCGCCAGCAGCCAAGGTCGGTCAGAGTACAATGAGCAGTTCTTC. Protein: CASSQGRSEYNEQFF.

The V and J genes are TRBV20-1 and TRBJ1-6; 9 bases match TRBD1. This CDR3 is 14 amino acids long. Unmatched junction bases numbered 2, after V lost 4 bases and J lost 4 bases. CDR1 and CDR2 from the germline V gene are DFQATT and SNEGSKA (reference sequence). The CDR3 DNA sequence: TGCAGTGCTACCGGGACAGGGTATAATTCACCCCTCCACTTT. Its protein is CSATGTGYNSPLHF.

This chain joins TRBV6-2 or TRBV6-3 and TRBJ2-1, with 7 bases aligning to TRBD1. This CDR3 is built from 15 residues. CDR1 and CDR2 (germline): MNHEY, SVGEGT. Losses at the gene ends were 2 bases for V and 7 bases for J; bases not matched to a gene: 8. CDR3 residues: CASSYRTGVRNEQFF. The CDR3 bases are TGTGCCAGCAGTTACCGAACAGGGGTAAGGAATGAGCAGTTCTTC.

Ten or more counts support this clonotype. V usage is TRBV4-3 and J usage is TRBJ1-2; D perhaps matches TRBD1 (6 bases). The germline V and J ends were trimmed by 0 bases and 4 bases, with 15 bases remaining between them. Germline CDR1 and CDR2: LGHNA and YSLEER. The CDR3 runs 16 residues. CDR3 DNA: TGCGCCAGCAGCCAAGATGGGGCAGGGGCCTTCTATGGCTACACCTTC. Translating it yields CASSQDGAGAFYGYTF.

CDR3 residues: CASSPIGDRHNEQFF. CDR3 sequence (DNA): TGTGCCAGCAGCCCCATCGGGGACAGACACAATGAGCAGTTCTTC. The genes are TRBV6-1 and TRBJ2-1; 7 nucleotides line up with TRBD1. J lost 5 bases, V lost 6 bases, and 10 bases had no gene match. The CDR3 extends over 15 amino acids. The V gene's germline CDR1 is MNHNS and CDR2 SASEGT.

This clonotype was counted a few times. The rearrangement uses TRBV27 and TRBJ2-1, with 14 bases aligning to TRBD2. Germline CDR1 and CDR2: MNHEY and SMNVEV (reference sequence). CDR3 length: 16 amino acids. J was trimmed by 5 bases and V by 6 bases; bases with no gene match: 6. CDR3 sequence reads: CASSGTSGSLHNEQFF. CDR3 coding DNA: TGTGCCAGCAGCGGGACTAGCGGGAGTTTACACAATGAGCAGTTCTTC.